This T cell receptor (beta chain) emerged from a study of shared T cell receptors in the human thymus. CDR3 length: 12 amino acids. CDR1 and CDR2 (germline): SEHNR, FQNEAQ (reference sequence). V lost 5 bases and J lost 7; bases outside the gene matches: 3. Measured with immunoSEQ multiplex PCR; TCRdb has only the in-frame clones, and not every one. The sample holds hundreds of thousands of clones, about 90% seen once. In addition, the sample was reused for a study of human thymus T cells. That source reports: Infants, healthy and Finnish, who were having corrective surgery for congenital heart defects served as donors. Corrective cardiac operations yielded the resected thymus tissue. Thymic and blood repertoires seemed to show skewed V and J gene use. Among unrelated individuals, related research reported thymic repertoires that overlapped highly.

The sequenced sample was thymocytes. The V and J genes are TRBV7-9 and TRBJ1-2; 8 bases are shared with TRBD1. This TCR derives from a boy under two years old with a congenital heart defect. CDR3 region: CASSRQGAGYTF. The CDR3 region has the DNA TGTGCCAGCAGCCGCCAGGGGGCTGGCTACACCTTC.